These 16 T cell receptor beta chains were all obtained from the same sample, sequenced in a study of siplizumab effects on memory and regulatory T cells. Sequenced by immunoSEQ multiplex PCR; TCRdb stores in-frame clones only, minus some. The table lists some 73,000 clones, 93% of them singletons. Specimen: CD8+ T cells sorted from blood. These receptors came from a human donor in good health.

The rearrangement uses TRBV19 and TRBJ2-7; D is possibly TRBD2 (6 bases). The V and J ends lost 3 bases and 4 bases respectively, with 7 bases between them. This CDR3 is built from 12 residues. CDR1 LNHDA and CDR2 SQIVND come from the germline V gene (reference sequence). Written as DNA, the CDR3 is TGTGCCAGTAGTATGGGGGGATACGAGCAGTACTTC. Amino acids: CASSMGGYEQYF.

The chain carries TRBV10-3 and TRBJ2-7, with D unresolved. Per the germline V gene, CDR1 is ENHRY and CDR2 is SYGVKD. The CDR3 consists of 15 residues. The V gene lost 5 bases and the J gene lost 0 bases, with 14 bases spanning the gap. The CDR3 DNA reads TGTGCCATCAGTCCGGATAGTCTGAGCTCCTACGAGCAGTACTTC. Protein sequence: CAISPDSLSSYEQYF.

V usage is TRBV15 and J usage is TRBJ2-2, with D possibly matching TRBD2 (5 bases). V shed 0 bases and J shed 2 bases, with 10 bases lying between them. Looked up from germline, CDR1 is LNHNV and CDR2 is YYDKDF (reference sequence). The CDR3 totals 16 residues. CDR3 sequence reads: CATSRDNPGNTGELFF. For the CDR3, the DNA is TGTGCCACCAGCAGAGATAACCCGGGAAACACCGGGGAGCTGTTTTTT.

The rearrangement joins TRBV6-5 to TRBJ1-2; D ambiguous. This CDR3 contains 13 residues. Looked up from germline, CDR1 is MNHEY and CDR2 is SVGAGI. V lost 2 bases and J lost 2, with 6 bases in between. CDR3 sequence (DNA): TGTGCCAGCAGTTACATTGGGAACTATGGCTACACCTTC. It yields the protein CASSYIGNYGYTF.

The CDR3: CASTHEGGGTYEQYF. The CDR3 DNA reads as TGTGCCAGCACCCATGAAGGGGGGGGCACCTACGAGCAGTACTTC. The genes are TRBV6-5 and TRBJ2-7; the D gene is possibly TRBD2 (7 bases). The CDR3 length is 15 residues. Trimming pared 7 bases from V and 2 bases from J, leaving 18 bases between. Looked up from germline, CDR1 is MNHEY and CDR2 is SVGAGI.

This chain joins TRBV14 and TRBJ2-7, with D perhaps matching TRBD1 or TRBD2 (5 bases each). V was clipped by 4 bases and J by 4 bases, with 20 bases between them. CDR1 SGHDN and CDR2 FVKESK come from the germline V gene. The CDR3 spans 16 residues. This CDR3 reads CASSPDSWGTAYEQYF. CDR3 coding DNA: TGTGCCAGCAGCCCCGACTCGTGGGGGACGGCGTACGAGCAGTACTTC.

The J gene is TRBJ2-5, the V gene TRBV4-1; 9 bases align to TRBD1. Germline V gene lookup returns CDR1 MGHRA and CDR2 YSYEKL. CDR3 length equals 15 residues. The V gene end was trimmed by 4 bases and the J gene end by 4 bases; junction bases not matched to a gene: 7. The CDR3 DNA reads TGCGCCAGCAGCCTTCGGACAGGGGATGTAGAGACCCAGTACTTC. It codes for CASSLRTGDVETQYF.

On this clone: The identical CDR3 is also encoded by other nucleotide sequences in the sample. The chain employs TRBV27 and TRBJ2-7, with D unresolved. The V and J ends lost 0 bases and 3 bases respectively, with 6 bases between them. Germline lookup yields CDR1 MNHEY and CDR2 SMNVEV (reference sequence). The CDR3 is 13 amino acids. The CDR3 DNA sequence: TGTGCCAGCAGTTTATCGATCGTCTACGAGCAGTACTTC. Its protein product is CASSLSIVYEQYF.

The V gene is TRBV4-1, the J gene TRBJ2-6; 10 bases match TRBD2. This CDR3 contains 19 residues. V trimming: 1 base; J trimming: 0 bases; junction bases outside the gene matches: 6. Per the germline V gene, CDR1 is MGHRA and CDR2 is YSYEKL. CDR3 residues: CASSQVLAGENSGANVLTF. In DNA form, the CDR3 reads TGCGCCAGCAGCCAAGTTCTAGCGGGGGAAAACTCTGGGGCCAACGTCCTGACTTTC.

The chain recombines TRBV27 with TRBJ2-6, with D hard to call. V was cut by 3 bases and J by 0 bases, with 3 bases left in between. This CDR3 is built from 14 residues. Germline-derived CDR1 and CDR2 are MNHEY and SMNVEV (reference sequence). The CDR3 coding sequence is TGTGCCAGCAGTTTTAACTCTGGGGCCAACGTCCTGACTTTC. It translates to CASSFNSGANVLTF. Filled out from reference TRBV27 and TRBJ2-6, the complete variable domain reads EAQVTQNPRYLITVTGKKLTVTCSQNMNHEYMSWYRQDPGLGLRQIYYSMNVEVTDKGDVPEGYKVSRKEKRNFPLILESPSPNQTSLYFCASSFNSGANVLTFGAGSRLTVL.

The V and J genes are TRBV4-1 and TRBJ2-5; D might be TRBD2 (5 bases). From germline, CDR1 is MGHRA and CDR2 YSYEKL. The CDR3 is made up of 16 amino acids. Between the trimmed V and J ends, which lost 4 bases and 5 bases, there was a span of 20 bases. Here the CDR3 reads CASSLTSVPERETQYF. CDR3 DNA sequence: TGCGCCAGCAGCCTCACGTCGGTCCCGGAGCGGGAGACCCAGTACTTC.

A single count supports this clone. The CDR3 loop is CASSLAVTSGEAYNEQFF. Here the CDR3 DNA reads TGTGCCAGCAGCTTAGCCGTGACTAGCGGGGAAGCCTACAATGAGCAGTTCTTC. V and J are TRBV7-2 and TRBJ2-1; 11 bases are shared with TRBD2. Losses at the gene ends were 0 bases for V and 2 bases for J; bases not matched to a gene: 6. CDR3 size: 18 residues. Looked up from germline, CDR1 is SGHTA and CDR2 is FQGNSA.

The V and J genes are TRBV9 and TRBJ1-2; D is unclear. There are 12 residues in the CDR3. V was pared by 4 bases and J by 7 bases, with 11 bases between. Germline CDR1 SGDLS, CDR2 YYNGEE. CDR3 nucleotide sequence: TGTGCCAGCAGCCCCCACACCTTTGGCTACACCTTC. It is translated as CASSPHTFGYTF.

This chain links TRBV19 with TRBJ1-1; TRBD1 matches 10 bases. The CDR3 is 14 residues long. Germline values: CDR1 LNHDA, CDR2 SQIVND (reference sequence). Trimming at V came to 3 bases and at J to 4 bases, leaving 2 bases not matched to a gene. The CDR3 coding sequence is TGTGCCAGTAGTATGACAGGGGGCTTCACTGAAGCTTTCTTT. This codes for CASSMTGGFTEAFF.

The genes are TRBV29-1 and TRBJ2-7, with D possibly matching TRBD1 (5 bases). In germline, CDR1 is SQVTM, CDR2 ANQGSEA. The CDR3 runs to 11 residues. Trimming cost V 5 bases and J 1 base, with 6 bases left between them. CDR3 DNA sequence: TGCAGCGTTTCAGGGTCCTACGAGCAGTACTTC. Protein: CSVSGSYEQYF.

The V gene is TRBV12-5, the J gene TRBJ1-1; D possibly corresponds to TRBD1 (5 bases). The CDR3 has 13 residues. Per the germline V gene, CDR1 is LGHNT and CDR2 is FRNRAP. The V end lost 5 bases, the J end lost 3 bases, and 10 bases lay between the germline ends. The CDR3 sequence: CASGPLGDTEAFF. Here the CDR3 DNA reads TGTGCTAGTGGTCCGTTAGGGGACACTGAAGCTTTCTTT.